This T cell receptor beta chain was identified in a study of cytomegalovirus exposure and HLA in healthy donors (dated 2017 in TCRdb). About the full investigation: In an earlier analysis of roughly 590 of the donors, 250 to 350 Gb of sequence data and approximately 120 million unique TCR beta sequences from 180 million or so T cells were reported. Approximately 310 gigabases of sequencing data and approximately 84 million unique TCR sequences were included in an early release covering 550 to 650 HLA-typed donors. Of the 350 to 450 genotyped donors, roughly 80% fell in the genetic ancestry cluster associated with self-reported Caucasian donors. The study aimed to test whether cataloging public T cell receptors could reveal signatures of past pathogen exposure. The study profiled the T cell repertoires of 550 to 700 subjects by immunosequencing and related them to cytomegalovirus serostatus. Along with the approximately 650-subject first cohort, a separate validation cohort of over 90 different subjects was used. The study combined high-throughput TCR immunosequencing, statistical association of individual TCRs with disease status, and machine learning to predict cytomegalovirus infection status. A later analysis re-examined previously published TCR beta repertoires from just over 650 donors and added high-resolution HLA genotyping to investigate patterns of TCR occurrence. The later analysis used no new phenotypic data to find candidate immune exposures, relying instead on TCR beta sequences and their occurrence across donors. In an earlier analysis of a few hundred of the donors, high-throughput TCR beta sequencing was used to judge whether each TCR beta V gene segment behaved as functional or pseudogenic. Alongside the repertoire data, information on donor age, sex, ethnicity and CMV serostatus was compiled. Genome-wide SNP genotypes for about three fifths of the roughly 670 donors were used in a later genetic analysis, which treated that subset as a discovery cohort. Every discovery cohort repertoire had been produced on one sequencing platform. HLA typing covered class I and class II loci at four-digit resolution. The number of typed donors differed by locus: about 620-630 for A, B, C, DRB1 and DQB1; 522 for DQA1; approximately 610 for DPA1; and approximately 450 for DPB1. About 5 DR-DQ haplotypes were handled as single units for association and clustering, since linkage in the cohort was strong. On average, around 240,000 unique TCR beta nucleotide sequences were sequenced per donor among 398 genotyped donors of the cohort, with around 19% of those sequences being non-productive. General findings and caveats noted by the study authors: A further reported finding was that TCR beta sequences accurately predicted the HLA-A and HLA-B alleles for most subjects in the first cohort. The earlier analysis of 587 of the donors excluded approximately 17 rarely observed V segments, including chromosome 9 orphons, because counts were too low. Most TCR sequences were seen in very few donors, while some public TCRs were found in many individuals. Presence/absence analyses assumed roughly uniform sequencing depth across donors, an assumption that may not hold. Cytomegalovirus status was reported to be diagnosed by the classifier with high specificity and sensitivity in both the original and validation cohorts. Because HLA typing was missing for some donors at each locus, association tests included only the typed subset. Most CMV-associated TCR beta chains appeared to be HLA-restricted in a later analysis, and the HLA associations seemed to be driven largely by CMV exposure. Only TCR beta chains were sequenced in this cohort, and the absence of alpha or paired-chain data limited detectable features. Immune exposure information for the cohort was limited to CMV serostatus. Several of the top co-occurrence clusters appeared to be linked to parvovirus B19, influenza, CMV and Epstein-Barr virus, according to a later analysis. Specific HLA alleles were associated with around 18,000 TCR beta sequences at a false discovery rate of 0.05 in a later analysis. A cluster of highly shared sequence variants was judged likely to be a technical artifact of the sequencing pipeline. When HLA alleles, especially DR and DQ, strongly co-occurred, attributing TCR associations to individual alleles was difficult. Three of the identified cytomegalovirus-associated TCR beta chains were confirmed in vitro to be specific for cytomegalovirus antigens. In a later genetic analysis, a missense DCLRE1C variant was associated with V-gene and J-gene trimming of TCR beta chains, and the association was replicated in an independent cohort. The 87-base-pair reads could not distinguish some IMGT-functional V segments, including TRBV6-2 and TRBV6-3, so those segments were excluded. A later genetic analysis reported fewer N-insertions in productive TCRs among donors in an Asian-associated ancestry cluster than the roughly 700-donor mean. Compared with equally common non-associated chains, HLA-associated TCR beta chains in a later analysis were more clonally expanded and had lower generation probabilities. An earlier analysis of around 540 of the donors showed that most TCR beta V segments appeared in productive rearrangements either about 90% or about 30% of the time, which broadly matched IMGT annotations. According to a later analysis, TCR association rates differed among HLA loci, with DRB1 alleles showing the most associated TCRs and HLA-C alleles showing the fewest. According to the authors, the approach could potentially be generalized to other disease states and immunological phenotypes. Linkage disequilibrium might explain the correlated functional status among segregating V segments, but an unknown experimental factor could not be ruled out. The study gave a list of under 200 TCR beta chains associated with cytomegalovirus.

Turning to this clone: Its antigen specificity is not known. No qualities accompany the bases; no much larger clone lies one base away.

The cohort was made up of 500 to 850 healthy bone marrow donors. At the time of sampling, all cohort members were nominally healthy, though unrecorded immune exposures were likely present. The donor tested CMV seropositive, placing the donor among the 289 seropositive members of the cohort. Each donor provided a peripheral blood sample, and peripheral blood mononuclear cells were used for TCR beta sequencing. Genomic DNA extraction from the blood cell samples was performed with the Qiagen DNeasy Blood Extraction Kit. The CDR3 contains 12 residues, cysteine and phenylalanine counted. This entry keeps only the CDR3 DNA: 36 bases, framed from base 1. V loses 3 bases, J loses 4 bases, and the germline ends lie 5 bases apart. CDR1 SGHAT and CDR2 FQNNGV were looked up in the germline V gene. The library relied on the immunoSEQ multiplex PCR assay. For the multiplex PCR, a mixture combining 60 forward primers for TCR Vbeta segments and 13 reverse primers for TCR Jbeta segments was used. A multiplex PCR assay on genomic DNA amplified the CDR3 region of rearranged TCR beta genes. Amplified TCR beta libraries were sequenced as 87-base-pair reads on the Illumina HiSeq System. Turning to the authors' computational methods: In a later analysis, some 80 million unique TCR beta chains were counted across the approximately 620 repertoires, and around 10 million of these chains were shared by at least two donors. To remove PCR and sequencing errors, raw reads were error-corrected and collapsed into unique sequences using a nearest-neighbor algorithm that merged closely related sequences. To assign V, D and J gene segments, CDR3 sequences were aligned to IMGT reference sequences. For a sequence to be retained, a match of at least six nucleotides was required to both a V gene segment and a J gene segment. Rearrangements were called productive when the CDR3 lacked stop codons and stayed in frame with V and J; all others were non-productive. Following IMGT convention, CDR3 was defined as the stretch from the second conserved V-encoded cysteine up to the conserved J-encoded phenylalanine. Sequences without an unambiguous match to a single V gene segment were excluded from the earlier analysis of several hundred of the donors. An earlier analysis of several hundred of the donors classified V segments as functional when productive rearrangements were above 56.7% and as segregating when the standard deviation between donors was above 5%. A statistical classification framework was developed to diagnose cytomegalovirus status using the catalog of TCR beta chain sequences. A later analysis assigned V and J genes by comparing TCR nucleotide sequences with IMGT/GENE-DB human TR gene sequences. A later analysis assigned CDR3 sequences and most-parsimonious VDJ recombination scenarios with the TCRdist pipeline. In a later analysis, every TCR beta chain was defined by the combination of its CDR3 amino acid sequence and its V-gene family, and reads without a unique V-gene family were dropped. To address suspected cross-contamination and a sequencing artifact, a later analysis removed approximately 590 highly shared, low-generation-probability nucleotide sequences. In a later analysis, a clonal expansion index was calculated for each public chain from normalized within-repertoire ranks of inferred template counts. In a later analysis, generation probabilities were computed with a VDJ recombination model fitted to out-of-frame rearrangements, and the resulting probabilities were checked against IGoR. In a later analysis, hypergeometric tests were used to score TCR-TCR, TCR-HLA and TCR-CMV co-occurrence, with a repertoire-size bias correction applied to TCR pairs. A later analysis estimated false discovery rates by permuting HLA or CMV assignments 20 times. In a later analysis, co-occurring TCRs were grouped with DBSCAN, and TCRdist sequence similarity was added when clustering was performed within HLA-allele-positive subsets. Repertoires with fewer than 30,000 or more than 120,000 public chains were left out of co-occurrence clustering, as were four to six repertoires with anomalous nucleotide sharing. TCRdb mirrors the immuneACCESS table, restricted to in-frame sequences. Some clones are absent from its copies; in checked studies, under half trace to an unresolved V gene, and the reason for the others is unknown. Clone size and V and J calls were adopted from that table, with D and trimming inferred from the DNA. The sample records roughly 130,000 clones, around four fifths of which are singletons. The ten biggest clones cover roughly 12% of the sample.

Here the chain combines TRBV11-2 and TRBJ2-3, with the D gene too uncertain to name. Source material: PBMCs. The sequence was collected from a male donor in good health and CMV-seropositive. The DNA sequence reads TGTGCCAGCAGCTTGTCGGCAGATACGCAGTATTTT. Its translation is CASSLSADTQYF.